This T cell receptor beta chain appears in the sequencing data of a study of blood T cell repertoires in COVID-19. For the study at large: The cDNA or gDNA used as material had been derived from T cells, B-cell-depleted T cells, or PBMCs.

Sequencing used immunoSEQ multiplex PCR; TCRdb keeps in-frame clones, though not all of them. The table has more than 75,000 clones, around 80% seen once. V lost 5 bases and J lost 0, with 13 bases in between. Germline CDR1 and CDR2: MGHRA and YSYEKL. The CDR3 has 15 amino acids. V is TRBV4-1 and J is TRBJ1-2, with D maybe TRBD1 (6 bases). The sequence was obtained from a woman aged 80 or over with active or convalescent COVID-19. Sequencing input: peripheral blood. CDR3 nucleotides: TGCGCCAGCAGCTCGCCAGGGGAATCTAACTATGGCTACACCTTC. Translated: CASSSPGESNYGYTF.